This TCR beta chain was recorded in a study of CD8 T cells in Susac syndrome. Random hexamers were used to reverse transcribe the RNA input (about 0.45 to 1 ug). Multiplex PCR with immunoSEQ amplified the TCR beta CDR3 across 54 Vbeta and 13 Jbeta. TCRdb recomputed calls from the immunoSEQ multiplex PCR reads with MiXCR, one row per CDR3 protein. This table holds roughly 200,000 distinct CDR3 sequences, 85% to 95% found once. Trimming at V came to 7 bases and at J to 11 bases, leaving 7 bases not matched to a gene. The CDR3 is made up of 11 amino acids. Stable or active relapsing-remitting multiple sclerosis, untreated and meeting revised McDonald criteria, defined the controls. TEMRA cells underwent FACS enrichment and CD8+ and CD4+ T cells underwent negative isolation.

The source is a human donor with multiple sclerosis. This chain links TRBV12-3 or TRBV12-4 with TRBJ1-1; the match to TRBD1 covers 7 bases. The sequenced sample was CD4+ T cells from PBMCs. The DNA of the CDR3 is TGTGCCAGCATGGAGGGGGCGCGGGCTTTCTTT. Translating gives CASMEGARAFF.